These 22 T cell receptor beta chains were all obtained from the same sample, sequenced in a study of cytomegalovirus exposure and HLA in healthy donors. In the PCR, 60 Vbeta and 13 Jbeta primers were used. This table comes from immunoSEQ multiplex PCR, and its TCRdb copy is limited to in-frame clones, with some not included. This sample has about 140,000 clones; 70% to 85% occur once, and the top ten carry about 1.5%. The sequenced material came from PBMCs. These receptors all come from a man aged 25 to 40 in good health and CMV-seropositive.

This chain uses TRBV5-4 with TRBJ1-2; 12 bases agree with TRBD1. This CDR3 is built from 19 residues. The germline CDR1 and CDR2 sequences are SGHNT and YYREEE (reference sequence). Trimming took 0 bases from V and 3 from J; bases not matched to a gene: 12. CDR3 amino acids: CASSLGFRDRGRGDYGYTF. CDR3 DNA: TGTGCCAGCAGCTTGGGTTTTCGGGACAGGGGGCGAGGAGACTATGGCTACACCTTC.

The chain recombines TRBV2 with TRBJ1-1, with D perhaps matching TRBD1 (6 bases). Germline V lookup: CDR1 SNHLY, CDR2 FYNNEI. The CDR3 has 14 amino acids. Deletions cut 4 bases from V and 2 bases from J, with 11 bases between. CDR3 protein: CASSVWGPNTEAFF. The CDR3 DNA reads TGTGCCAGCAGTGTATGGGGGCCCAACACTGAAGCTTTCTTT.

The gene calls are TRBV10-3 and TRBJ1-1, with D tentatively TRBD1 (6 bases). Trimming left V 0 bases short and J 1 base short, with 12 bases between. The CDR3 has 16 residues. Germline CDR1 ENHRY, CDR2 SYGVKD. As DNA, the CDR3 is TGTGCCATCAGTGAGTCGAAAAGACAGGCGAACACTGAAGCTTTCTTT. Its protein is CAISESKRQANTEAFF.

CDR3 residues: CASSPRGDEQYF. CDR3 sequence (DNA): TGTGCCAGCAGTCCCCGCGGGGACGAGCAGTACTTC. The J gene is TRBJ2-7, the V gene TRBV27; D may be TRBD2 (6 bases). Trimming shortened V by 5 bases and J by 5 bases, and 10 bases separated the two germline ends. The CDR3 contains 12 residues. Germline lookup yields CDR1 MNHEY and CDR2 SMNVEV (reference sequence).

The chain joins TRBV6-1 to TRBJ2-2; 8 bases line up with TRBD2. CDR1 is MNHNS, CDR2 SASEGT, per germline. The CDR3 sequence is 15 residues long. The ends lost 5 bases at V and 4 bases at J; junction bases unmatched: 6. The CDR3 region is CASSQLAGSTGELFF. The CDR3 DNA is TGTGCCAGCAGTCAATTAGCGGGATCCACCGGGGAGCTGTTTTTT.

This chain uses TRBV6-5 with TRBJ2-5; D is unresolved. Trimming took off 2 bases at V and 4 bases at J, with 14 bases between the two ends. Per germline, CDR1 MNHEY and CDR2 SVGAGI. This CDR3 spans 15 amino acids. The CDR3 nucleotides read TGTGCCAGCAGTTACACGCACTCCTCTAGAGAGACCCAGTACTTC. This codes for CASSYTHSSRETQYF.

This clone was recorded once. A read error may account for a junction end that differs from germline. The chain carries TRBV7-9 and TRBJ1-2; D is uncertain. CDR1 is SEHNR and CDR2 is FQNEAQ in the germline V gene (reference sequence). CDR3 length equals 13 residues. CDR3 residues: CSSSRSWEDGYTF. CDR3 in DNA: TGTTCCAGCAGCCGATCTTGGGAGGATGGCTACACCTTC.

The chain recombines TRBV7-8 with TRBJ2-7; 9 bases line up with TRBD1. The junction had 9 bases not matched to a gene; V was cut back by 1 base and J by 2 bases. This CDR3 comprises 17 residues. Germline V gene lookup returns CDR1 SGHVS and CDR2 FQNEAQ. The CDR3 DNA reads TGTGCCAGCAGCTTAGTGTCCGGGACAGGGATTCCCTACGAGCAGTACTTC. Translation: CASSLVSGTGIPYEQYF.

This sequence joins TRBV5-1 and TRBJ1-4; 10 bases agree with TRBD1. After removal of 4 bases from V and 2 bases from J, the junction contained 5 bases not matched to a gene. The CDR3 has 16 amino acids. Germline CDR1 SGHRS, CDR2 YFSETQ. The CDR3, as DNA: TGCGCCAGCAGCGGGACAGGGGATTGGACTAATGAAAAACTGTTTTTT. It encodes CASSGTGDWTNEKLFF.

This chain joins TRBV28 and TRBJ1-4; D may be TRBD1 (5 bases). The CDR3 extends over 16 amino acids. CDR1 is MDHEN and CDR2 is SYDVKM in the germline V gene. V dropped 4 bases and J dropped 7 bases, with 19 bases sitting between them. This CDR3 is CASSWEGRALGEKLFF. CDR3 DNA: TGTGCCAGCAGTTGGGAGGGGCGGGCCCTGGGTGAAAAACTGTTTTTT.

The chain is built from TRBV5-4 and TRBJ2-1; 9 nucleotides agree with TRBD2. The CDR3 sequence is 15 residues long. Trimming removed 3 bases from V and 7 bases from J; junction bases left unmatched: 8. CDR1 and CDR2 (germline): SGHNT, YYREEE (reference sequence). The CDR3 sequence is CASSSGTSISNEQFF. The CDR3 bases are TGTGCCAGCAGCTCCGGGACTAGCATCTCAAATGAGCAGTTCTTC.

The chain carries TRBV2 and TRBJ2-3, with unresolved D. Germline CDR1 and CDR2: SNHLY and FYNNEI. V was trimmed by 8 bases and J by 2 bases, leaving 11 bases between them. The CDR3 is 13 residues long. The CDR3 reads CASLPWATDTQYF. CDR3 bases: TGTGCCAGCCTCCCATGGGCCACAGATACGCAGTATTTT.

The chain uses TRBV5-8 and TRBJ1-3, with D possibly TRBD1 on 6 matching bases. Looked up from germline, CDR1 is SGHTS and CDR2 is YDEGEE. V was cut by 2 bases and J by 0 bases, with 9 bases left in between. The CDR3 is 15 residues long. CDR3 nucleotides: TGTGCCAGCAGCTTAGGACAGAGCTCTGGAAACACCATATATTTT. This translates into CASSLGQSSGNTIYF.

This chain uses TRBV7-9 with TRBJ2-7, with 8 positions matching TRBD1. V lost 5 bases to trimming and J lost 0 bases; unmatched junction nucleotides: 3. The CDR3 has 14 residues. Looked up from germline, CDR1 is SEHNR and CDR2 is FQNEAQ (reference sequence). As DNA, the CDR3 is TGTGCCAGCAGCCTGGACAGGGTCTCCTACGAGCAGTACTTC. It yields the protein CASSLDRVSYEQYF.

This CDR3 is CASRAGRRLTGELFF. CDR3 nucleotides: TGTGCCAGCAGGGCCGGGAGACGTCTGACCGGGGAGCTGTTTTTT. The chain carries TRBV6-1 and TRBJ2-2; the D gene is possibly TRBD2 (6 bases). Germline CDR1 is MNHNS and CDR2 is SASEGT. V gave up 6 bases and J gave up 5 bases, with 16 bases separating them. CDR3 length equals 15 residues.

There are a few counts of this clone. V and J are TRBV19 and TRBJ1-1; no definite D call. The CDR3 covers 15 residues. Germline assignment: CDR1 LNHDA and CDR2 SQIVND (reference sequence). V was pared by 5 bases and J by 6 bases, with 19 bases between. CDR3 bases: TGTGCCAGTAGTCGGATTCGAGGCCGGGAGGCTGAAGCTTTCTTT. It encodes CASSRIRGREAEAFF.

V usage is TRBV7-8 and J usage is TRBJ1-3; no clear D gene. The CDR3 sequence is 17 residues long. Germline V CDR1 and CDR2: SGHVS, FQNEAQ. V lost 4 bases, J lost 0 bases, and 16 bases lay in between. DNA of the CDR3: TGTGCCAGCAGCTCGCACCTGTTTGGCAGCTCTGGAAACACCATATATTTT. It codes for CASSSHLFGSSGNTIYF.

The CDR3 DNA reads TGTGCCAGTTTCGCCGGTGGCACTGAAGCTTTCTTT. This translates into CASFAGGTEAFF. The rearrangement links TRBV28 to TRBJ1-1, with unresolved D. The CDR3 spans 12 residues. The V end was cut by 9 bases, the J end by 4 bases, with 12 bases between. The germline V gene encodes CDR1 MDHEN and CDR2 SYDVKM. The variable domain in full, with the rest retrieved from reference TRBV28 and TRBJ1-1, is DVKVTQSSRYLVKRTGEKVFLECVQDMDHENMFWYRQDPGLGLRLIYFSYDVKMKEKGDIPEGYSVSREKKERFSLILESASTNQTSMYLCASFAGGTEAFFGQGTRLTVV.

This sequence joins TRBV4-1 and TRBJ1-5; perhaps TRBD1 as D (5 bases). Germline V lookup: CDR1 MGHRA, CDR2 YSYEKL. The CDR3 is made up of 15 amino acids. Trimming pared 2 bases from V and 6 bases from J, leaving 14 bases between. CDR3 coding DNA: TGCGCCAGCAGCCAACTGATGGGGGGTGGTCAGCCCCAGCATTTT. Translating it yields CASSQLMGGGQPQHF.

This chain uses TRBV19 with TRBJ2-5; 13 nucleotides align to TRBD2. The germline CDR1 and CDR2 sequences are LNHDA and SQIVND (reference sequence). V was clipped by 5 bases and J by 5 bases; unmatched bases: 5. There are 15 residues in the CDR3. The CDR3 bases are TGTGCCAGTAGTGTGGGACTAGCGGGGTGGGAGACCCAGTACTTC. Translating gives CASSVGLAGWETQYF.

The gene calls are TRBV28 and TRBJ1-4; no definite D call. The CDR3 spans 16 residues. Germline V gene lookup returns CDR1 MDHEN and CDR2 SYDVKM. V was trimmed by 7 bases and J by 3 bases, leaving 18 bases between them. For the CDR3, the DNA is TGTGCCAGCACCGGGAGTACGAAGGCGTCTAATGAAAAACTGTTTTTT. It yields the protein CASTGSTKASNEKLFF.

The V gene is TRBV5-1, the J gene TRBJ2-3; no clear D gene. With 4 bases removed from V and 5 bases from J, the gap between germline ends came to 8 bases. Germline CDR1 is SGHRS and CDR2 is YFSETQ. The CDR3 is 12 residues long. Written as DNA, the CDR3 is TGCGCCAGCAGCACACGTGGAGATACGCAGTATTTT. Translation gives CASSTRGDTQYF.